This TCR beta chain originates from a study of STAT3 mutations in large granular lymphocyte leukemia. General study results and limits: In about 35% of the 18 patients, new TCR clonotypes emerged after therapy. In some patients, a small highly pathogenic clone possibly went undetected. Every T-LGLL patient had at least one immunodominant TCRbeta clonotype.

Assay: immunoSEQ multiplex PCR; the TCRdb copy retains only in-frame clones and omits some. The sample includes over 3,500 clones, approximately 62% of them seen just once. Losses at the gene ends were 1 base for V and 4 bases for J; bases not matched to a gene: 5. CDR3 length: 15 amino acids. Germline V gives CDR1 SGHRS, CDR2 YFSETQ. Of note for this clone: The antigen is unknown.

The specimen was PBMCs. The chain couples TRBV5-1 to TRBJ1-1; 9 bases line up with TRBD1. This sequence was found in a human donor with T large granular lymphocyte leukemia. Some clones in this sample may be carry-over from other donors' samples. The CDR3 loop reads CASSLSGQGTTEAFF. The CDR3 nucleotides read TGCGCCAGCAGCTTGTCTGGACAGGGGACCACTGAAGCTTTCTTT.